This TCR beta chain appears in the sequencing data of a study of vaccination effects on CD4 cells after COVID-19. Study information: Sampling of a couple of convalescent patients took place 16 days and one week prior to vaccination.

The CDR3 spans 16 residues. The germline V and J ends were trimmed by 2 bases and 0 bases, with 14 bases remaining between them. Looked up from germline, CDR1 is MNHEY and CDR2 is SVGEGT. In the ViraFEST assay, antigen-specific CD4+ clonotypes were identified by expansion after peptide-pool stimulation. It was after nine to eleven days of culture that CD4+ T cells were isolated. The person's infection with SARS-CoV-2, confirmed by PCR, took place between March and December 2020. The authors exchanged half the medium for IL-2 medium on days 3 and 7. This clone appeared a single time. Its antigen is not identified. Whole-study findings and limits: Small numbers of convalescent patients limited the study. It also lacked early post-infection timepoints.

Generated by immunoSEQ multiplex PCR, the TCRdb table keeps only in-frame clones and is missing some. The repertoire includes around 47,000 clones, approximately 70% of them detected once, and more than 30% sits in the top ten. The sequence was collected from a human donor who had a prior SARS-CoV-2 infection. The material sequenced was CD4+ T cells from PBMCs cultured with a peptide pool, taken before COVID-19 vaccination. The chain carries TRBV6-2 or TRBV6-3 and TRBJ2-7; no definite D call. The CDR3 loop reads CASSYAPHISSYEQYF. CDR3 DNA: TGTGCCAGCAGTTACGCCCCGCACATCAGCTCCTACGAGCAGTACTTC.